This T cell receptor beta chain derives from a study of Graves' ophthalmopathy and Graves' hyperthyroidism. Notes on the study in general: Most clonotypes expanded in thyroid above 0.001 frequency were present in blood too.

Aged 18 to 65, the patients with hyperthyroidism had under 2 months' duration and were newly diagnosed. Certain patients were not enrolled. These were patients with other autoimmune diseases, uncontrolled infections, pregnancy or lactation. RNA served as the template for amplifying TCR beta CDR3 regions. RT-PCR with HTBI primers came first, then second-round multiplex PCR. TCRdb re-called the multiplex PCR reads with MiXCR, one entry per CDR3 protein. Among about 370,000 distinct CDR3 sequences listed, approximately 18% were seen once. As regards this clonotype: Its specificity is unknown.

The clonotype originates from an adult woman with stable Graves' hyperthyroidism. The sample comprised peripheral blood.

In DNA, the CDR3 is TGTGCCAGCAGTTTAGGCAGGGGGCTTAAGCCCCAGCATTTT. This sequence encodes CASSLGRGLKPQHF. The chain links TRBV28 to TRBJ1-5; TRBD1 aligns across 8 bases. The junction had 5 bases not matched to a gene; V was cut back by 2 bases and J by 8 bases. The germline V gene encodes CDR1 MDHEN and CDR2 SYDVKM. The CDR3 has 14 amino acids.